This T cell receptor (beta chain) appears in the sequencing data of a study of T cells in Graves' hyperthyroidism and ophthalmopathy (dated by TCRdb to about 2019). Notes on the research overall: Peripheral blood samples were taken at the time of initial diagnosis, prior to any treatment. Prospective prediction of ophthalmopathy was tested in an independent validation cohort of fewer than 20 hyperthyroidism patients and 15 to 17 patients who later progressed to ophthalmopathy. According to the paper, TCR Vbeta CDR3 sequencing was carried out on 135 peripheral blood samples, which came from some 41 ophthalmopathy, under 85 hyperthyroidism and roughly 17 progressor patients. The study also compared thyroid tissue and blood T-cell repertoires from about 6 Graves' hyperthyroidism patients. To identify TCR V-J signatures that set the groups apart, the researchers used a discovery cohort of approximately 98 patients, made up of approximately 43 with Graves' ophthalmopathy and some 60 with stable Graves' hyperthyroidism. After blood sampling, hyperthyroidism patients were treated with methimazole at a starting dose of 30 mg daily, and ophthalmopathy patients were treated with high-dose intravenous methylprednisolone. The 100 discovery patients were randomly split 7:3 into training and test sets.

Ophthalmopathy patients had moderately to severely active disease, with a Clinical Activity Score of 3 or more, a NOSPECS grade of 4 or more, and a disease duration of less than 3 months. The study excluded patients with uncontrolled infections, other autoimmune diseases, pregnancy or lactation. Diagnoses were established on the basis of clinical symptoms, serum thyroxine and TRAb, thyroid ultrasound, and orbital computed tomography. PBMCs were separated from over 9 ml of fresh peripheral blood using Ficoll-Paque density gradient centrifugation. Total RNA was extracted using Trizol reagent, and RNA quality was assessed on an Agilent 2100 Bioanalyzer. CDR1 and CDR2 are drawn from the germline V gene: SGHAT, FQNNGV. The junction shows trimming of 1 base on V and 2 bases on J, and the gene matches do not reach 5 bases of it. Its CDR3 holds 15 amino acids, cysteine through phenylalanine. Only the CDR3 portion is preserved as DNA: 45 bases, with reading frame beginning at the first base.

The TCR beta CDR3 regions were amplified from RNA transcripts. A first-round RT-PCR of the TCR CDR3 used the HTBI primer set with the Qiagen OneStep RT-PCR kit. Libraries were constructed in a second round of multiplex PCR, after which size selection and purification were performed. Paired-end sequencing of the libraries was performed with 100 bp reads on an Illumina HiSeq2000. Per the source publication's procedure: SOAPnuke was used to process the raw data, removing reads that contained adapters or uncalled bases, had a mean Phred below 15, or lacked an exact match to the constant primer or identifier. High-quality paired reads were merged with COPE v1.2.5, and unique nucleotide sequences were defined as clonotypes. MiTCR v1.1 was used to align the clonotypes against IMGT TRBV, TRBD and TRBJ reference segments. The analysis included only V-J combinations with a frequency above 0.0001, which together covered approximately 99% of the repertoires. The TCS score was defined as F50 (clonal expansion) divided by E x V (chaos), with BLOSUM62-based TCRdist calculated between CDR3 peptides within each V-J. Welch's t-statistics and random forest reduced fewer than 550 V-J features to roughly 13, which were used in a naive Bayes classifier (R e1071). Using fastp trimming at Q25 and MiXCR clonotype assembly, TCRdb reanalyzed the public sequencing data and kept in-frame beta chains. Rows are combined by CDR3 protein, so each entry shows the most common genes and DNA. The authors' filters were not applied to this entry. The sample data list 490,000 or so distinct CDR3 sequences, and about 20% of these were observed just once. The ten largest clones capture less than 65% of the sample.

The investigation overall reported the following: A model built on a 13 V-J signature distinguished ophthalmopathy from stable hyperthyroidism, reaching around 88% sensitivity and approximately 81% specificity in cross-validation and 80%/75% in testing. No statistical method was used to fix the sample size in advance, and group allocation was not hidden from the investigators. Most expanded thyroid clonotypes (frequency above 0.001) were also found in blood, which suggests that blood repertoires may mirror thyroid immune responses. In validation, progression to ophthalmopathy was predicted by the model with 70.59% sensitivity and just over 72% specificity, a median of approximately 7.1 months before onset.

This clonotype showed up just a few times. The antigen it binds to is not known. Base-call qualities are not available, and no considerably larger clone is one nucleotide away. This receptor chain uses TRBV11-2 and TRBJ2-7, with TRBD2 matching 7 junction bases. Sequencing was done on a sample of blood. This TCR derives from a woman in her 70s with Graves' ophthalmopathy. In nucleotide form, the sequence is TGTGCCAGCAGCTTAGGTCGCGGGGGTACCTACGAGCAGTACTTC. Translated, this gives CASSLGRGGTYEQYF.